These T cell receptor beta chains were read from a single sample in a study of blood T cell repertoires in COVID-19. Libraries were prepared by immunoSEQ multiplex PCR; TCRdb keeps only in-frame clonotypes and omits some of them. The table lists nearly 250,000 clones, about 84% of them singletons. What was sequenced was PBMCs or T cells enriched from blood (not recorded which). The receptors shown here come from a woman aged 45 to 65 who had recovered from COVID-19. Both conserved end residues are part of each CDR3.

j_call | v_call | cdr3_aa
TRBJ2-2 | TRBV7-9 | CASSPDRSFTGELFF
TRBJ1-1 | TRBV5-1 | CASSLQDVRMAFF
TRBJ1-5 | TRBV5-5 | CASSRSGGANQPQHF
TRBJ1-6 | TRBV27 | CASSQVGRQYSSYNSPLHF
TRBJ2-6 | TRBV18 | CASSPQGFIELSGANVLTF
TRBJ1-2 | TRBV29-1 | CSVTRTASNYGYTF
TRBJ2-3 | TRBV5-6 | CASSLRVDTQYF
TRBJ2-1 | TRBV28 | CASSLSGLATNEQFF
TRBJ2-3 | TRBV5-1 | CASSYRGPLSTDTQYF
TRBJ2-7 | TRBV9 | CASSPRASGTYEQYF
TRBJ1-3 | TRBV6-5 | CASSSPGQGGNTIYF
TRBJ1-1 | TRBV4-1 | CASSQAEGYGTEAFF
TRBJ2-7 | TRBV13 | CASSTRTSGRKGYEQYF
TRBJ2-7 | TRBV6-2/TRBV6-3 | CASSYWGGPYEQYF